Listed below are T cell receptor beta chains from one sample, sequenced in a study of blood T cell repertoires in COVID-19. The protocol was immunoSEQ multiplex PCR, while the TCRdb copy is restricted to in-frame clones and leaves out a portion. The sample gives roughly 260,000 clones, about nine tenths of which show up once; approximately 1.2% is in the top ten. Sequenced material: PBMCs or T cells enriched from blood (not recorded which). These receptors originate from a human donor in a cohort exposed to, infected with or recovered from COVID-19 (not recorded which). The donor label of this sample is uncertain. Each CDR3 is given with its conserved first and last residue. Fields, in order: J gene, D gene, V gene, clone size, CDR3 DNA, CDR3 protein. A D gene is named only where the DNA matches it firmly. A clone size is listed for some rows: how often the clone was seen (once, few, many), or a class if it is expanded.

TRBJ1-1 . TRBV2 once TGTGCCAGCAGTGAATCGTACAGGAACACTGAAGCTTTCTTT CASSESYRNTEAFF
TRBJ2-3 TRBD1 TRBV7-2 . TGTGCCAGCAGGAGGGGGCGTGATACGCAGTATTTT CASRRGRDTQYF
TRBJ1-6 . TRBV6-5 . TGTGCCAGCATCAGGTGGAATTCACCCCTCCACTTT CASIRWNSPLHF
TRBJ2-7 TRBD1 TRBV6-5 few TGTGCCAGCAGTTACAGGGGACAGGGAACCTACGAGCAGTACTTC CASSYRGQGTYEQYF
TRBJ2-1 TRBD1 TRBV19 . TGTGCCAGTAGTATATGGAGGGGACAGGGGTTAAACAATGAGCAGTTCTTC CASSIWRGQGLNNEQFF
TRBJ1-1 TRBD1 TRBV7-9 . TGTGCCGGGGACAGGGCGATTTCTCCGGCCGCTTTCTTT CAGDRAISPAAFF
TRBJ2-7 TRBD1 TRBV27 . TGTGCCGCCCCGGGACAGGAAGCCTCCTACGAGCAGTACTTC CAAPGQEASYEQYF
TRBJ1-1 . TRBV6-4 . TGTGCCAGCCAGGACACGAACATGAACACTGAAGCTTTCTTT CASQDTNMNTEAFF
TRBJ1-2 TRBD1 TRBV5-1 once TGCGCCAGCAGCAACAGGGGGCAGGACTATGGCTACACCTTC CASSNRGQDYGYTF
TRBJ1-1 TRBD1 TRBV28 . TGTGCCAGCAGCAGGGGGCTCGGGGGCACTGAAGCTTTCTTT CASSRGLGGTEAFF
TRBJ2-3 TRBD1 TRBV10-3 . TGTGCCACCCGGACAGGGGACCACACAGATACGCAGTATTTT CATRTGDHTDTQYF
TRBJ1-4 . TRBV19 . TGTGCCAGTAGTCCACGGACAGCCCCTGAAAAACTGTTTTTT CASSPRTAPEKLFF
TRBJ2-3 TRBD2 TRBV27 . TGTGCCAGCAGTTTATCTCTAGCGGGGGAAGCAGATACGCAGTATTTT CASSLSLAGEADTQYF
TRBJ2-5 TRBD2 TRBV11-1 . TGTGCCAGCAGCTTAGCGGTTGGCGGGGGGACCCAGTACTTC CASSLAVGGGTQYF
TRBJ1-3 TRBD1 TRBV6-5 once TGTGCCAGCAGCCCCAGGACAGGGAGAAACACCATATATTTT CASSPRTGRNTIYF
TRBJ1-1 . TRBV3-1/TRBV3-2 . TGTGCCAGCAGCCAAGTTACAGGGAACACTGAAGCTTTCTTT CASSQVTGNTEAFF
TRBJ1-1 TRBD1 TRBV4-1 . TGCGCCAGCAGCCAAGATTGGGGACAGCGGAACACTGAAGCTTTCTTT CASSQDWGQRNTEAFF
TRBJ2-2 TRBD1 TRBV4-2 . TGTGCCAGCAGCCAAGTGGGACAGGGGACCGGGGAGCTGTTTTTT CASSQVGQGTGELFF
TRBJ1-2 . TRBV5-4 . TGTGCCAGCAGCTCCCTAGGGGATTGGGGCTATGGCTACACCTTC CASSSLGDWGYGYTF
TRBJ1-1 . TRBV4-1 few TGCGCCAGCAGCCAACCCAGGACGGGGAAAAGCACTGAAGCTTTCTTT CASSQPRTGKSTEAFF
TRBJ1-6 . TRBV4-2 . TGTGCCAGCAGCCAAGCCGTGGCCTTTAATTCACCCCTCCACTTT CASSQAVAFNSPLHF
TRBJ1-1 TRBD1 TRBV10-3 . TGTGCCATCAGCGACAGGGTAGGCACTGAAGCTTTCTTT CAISDRVGTEAFF
TRBJ2-7 TRBD2 TRBV7-9 . TGTGCCAGCAGCGATGGGACTAGCGGCTCCTACGAGCAGTACTTC CASSDGTSGSYEQYF
TRBJ1-5 . TRBV19 . TGTGCCAGTAGTATCTCTGGGGCGCACAATCAGCCCCAGCATTTT CASSISGAHNQPQHF
TRBJ2-3 . TRBV19 . TGTGCCAGTAGTAACGTCGCGGATACGCAGTATTTT CASSNVADTQYF
TRBJ2-7 TRBD2 TRBV7-9 . TGTGCCAGCAGCCGTAGGAAACCGGGACTAGCGGGGGCCTTCTACGAGCAGTACTTC CASSRRKPGLAGAFYEQYF
TRBJ1-1 . TRBV29-1 once TGCAGCGGATCAGGGGTTGCCACTGAAGCTTTCTTT CSGSGVATEAFF
TRBJ2-7 TRBD1 TRBV7-2 . TGTGCCAGCAGCTTAGTTCCGACAGGGTGGGACGAGCAGTACTTC CASSLVPTGWDEQYF
TRBJ2-7 . TRBV14 . TGTGCCAGCAGCCAAGATACCGGGTACGAGCAGTACTTC CASSQDTGYEQYF
TRBJ1-4 TRBD1 TRBV5-6 once TGTGCCAGCAGCGTTGGACAGGGGAAACTGTTTTTT CASSVGQGKLFF
TRBJ1-2 . TRBV6-5 . TGTGCCAGCAGTTACACTCCTCGGCAGACTAATGGCTACACCTTC CASSYTPRQTNGYTF
TRBJ1-3 . TRBV4-1 . TGCGCCAGCAGCCCGTCTCGGGGCTCTGGAAACACCATATATTTT CASSPSRGSGNTIYF
TRBJ2-3 TRBD1 TRBV4-3 . TGCGCCAGCAGCCTCCAAAGGGGGGACAGGGGAACCCCATCCGGTTATACGCAGTATTTT CASSLQRGDRGTPSGYTQYF
TRBJ2-4 . TRBV6-1 . TGTGCCAGCAGTGAAGTTAACCAGGTGGTTCAAAACATTCAGTACTTC CASSEVNQVVQNIQYF
TRBJ2-7 . TRBV5-1 few TGCGCCAGCAAGAGGGAATACGGCAGCTCCTACGAGCAGTACTTC CASKREYGSSYEQYF
TRBJ2-7 . TRBV7-2 . TGTGCCAGCAGCGACCCCACTAGGAGGGGCTACGAGCAGTACTTC CASSDPTRRGYEQYF
TRBJ2-7 TRBD2 TRBV19 . TGTGCCAGTAGTTCGCTAGCGGGATACGAGCAGTACTTC CASSSLAGYEQYF
TRBJ2-3 . TRBV5-1 . TGCGCCAGCAGCTTGGGAGTGGACAACACAGATACGCAGTATTTT CASSLGVDNTDTQYF
TRBJ1-1 TRBD1 TRBV18 . TGTGCCAGCTCACTAGGGGGCAGAGGCACTGAAGCTTTCTTT CASSLGGRGTEAFF
TRBJ1-1 . TRBV6-4 . TGTGCCAGCGGAAGCAGGGAGAAGGGGGATGGAGGTTACACTGAAGCTTTCTTT CASGSREKGDGGYTEAFF
TRBJ2-7 . TRBV19 . TGTGCCAGTAGTATCGGCAGGGGCAACTACGAGCAGTACTTC CASSIGRGNYEQYF
TRBJ1-5 TRBD1 TRBV24-1 few TGTGCCACCAGTGGCACGACAGGGGATCAGCCCCAGCATTTT CATSGTTGDQPQHF
TRBJ2-1 TRBD2 TRBV6-5 . TGTGCCAGCAGTTACTTAGCGGGGAGAAACAATGAGCAGTTCTTC CASSYLAGRNNEQFF
TRBJ1-2 . TRBV10-1 . TGCGCCAGCAGTGAGGGGCCCTATGGCTACACCTTC CASSEGPYGYTF
TRBJ1-1 TRBD1 TRBV6-1 . TGTGCCAGCAGTGAGGGGACAGGGCACACTGAAGCTTTCTTT CASSEGTGHTEAFF
TRBJ2-2 TRBD2 TRBV13 . TGTGCCAGCAGCCATGGTTATGCGGGGGAATCTCTTTTCGGGGAGCTGTTTTTT CASSHGYAGESLFGELFF
TRBJ2-6 . TRBV5-1 . TGCGCCAGCAGCTTGGACAACAGCATCTCTGGGGCCAACGTCCTGACTTTC CASSLDNSISGANVLTF
TRBJ1-5 . TRBV18 . TGTGCCAGCTCACCACAGGGGAACCAGCCCCAGCATTTT CASSPQGNQPQHF